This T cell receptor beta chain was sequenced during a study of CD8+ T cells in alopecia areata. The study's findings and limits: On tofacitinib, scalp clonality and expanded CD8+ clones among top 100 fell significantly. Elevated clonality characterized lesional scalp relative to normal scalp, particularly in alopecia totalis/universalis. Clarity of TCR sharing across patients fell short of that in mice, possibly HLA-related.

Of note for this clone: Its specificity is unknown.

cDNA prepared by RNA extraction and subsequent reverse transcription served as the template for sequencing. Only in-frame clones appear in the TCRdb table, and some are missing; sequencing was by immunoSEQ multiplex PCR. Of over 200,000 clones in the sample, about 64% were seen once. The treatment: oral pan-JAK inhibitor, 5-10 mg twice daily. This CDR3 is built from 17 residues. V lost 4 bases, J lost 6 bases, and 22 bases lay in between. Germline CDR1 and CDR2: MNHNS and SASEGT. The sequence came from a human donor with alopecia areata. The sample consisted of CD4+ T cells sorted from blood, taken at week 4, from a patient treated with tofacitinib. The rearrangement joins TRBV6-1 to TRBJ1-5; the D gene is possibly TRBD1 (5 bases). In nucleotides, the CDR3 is TGTGCCAGCAGTGGTCAGTTCAGAGGGGCGGAGGGTCAGCCCCAGCATTTT. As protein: CASSGQFRGAEGQPQHF.